This section outlines one TCR beta chain sequence together with its context. These data belong to a study of cytotoxic CD8 clonotypes in ibrutinib-treated CLL. Germline V gives CDR1 SGHTA, CDR2 FQGNSA. CDR3 length: 19 amino acids. Trimming removed 7 bases at V and 6 bases at J, with 30 bases between. The protocol was immunoSEQ multiplex PCR, while the TCRdb copy is restricted to in-frame clones and leaves out a portion. The sample yields 7,300 or so clones, more than 60% seen once. Roughly 2 micrograms of genomic DNA from cryopreserved PBMCs went into TCR beta libraries. The clonotype comes from a human donor with chronic lymphocytic leukemia. V gene TRBV7-2 combines with J gene TRBJ2-2; no reliable D call. The sequencing here drew on PBMCs, taken before ibrutinib treatment. In DNA form, the CDR3 reads TGTGCCAGCACCCGCACGGGTTTGTCCTTGGCGAGAAACCCCGGGGAGCTGTTTTTT. Amino acid sequence: CASTRTGLSLARNPGELFF.